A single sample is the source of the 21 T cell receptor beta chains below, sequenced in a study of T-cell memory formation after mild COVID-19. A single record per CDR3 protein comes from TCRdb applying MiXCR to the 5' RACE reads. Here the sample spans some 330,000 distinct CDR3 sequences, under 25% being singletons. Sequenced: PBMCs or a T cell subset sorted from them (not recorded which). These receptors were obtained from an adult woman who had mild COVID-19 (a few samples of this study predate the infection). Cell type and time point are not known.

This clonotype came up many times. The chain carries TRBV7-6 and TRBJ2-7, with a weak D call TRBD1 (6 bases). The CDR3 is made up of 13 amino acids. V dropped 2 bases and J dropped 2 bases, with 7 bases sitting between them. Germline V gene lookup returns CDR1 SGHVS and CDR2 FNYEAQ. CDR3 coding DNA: TGTGCCAGCAGCTTACACAGGGCCTACGAGCAGTACTTC. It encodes CASSLHRAYEQYF. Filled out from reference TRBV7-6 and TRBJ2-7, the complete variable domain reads GAGVSQSPRYKVTKRGQDVALRCDPISGHVSLYWYRQALGQGPEFLTYFNYEAQQDKSGLPNDRFSAERPEGSISTLTIQRTEQRDSAMYRCASSLHRAYEQYFGPGTRLTVT.

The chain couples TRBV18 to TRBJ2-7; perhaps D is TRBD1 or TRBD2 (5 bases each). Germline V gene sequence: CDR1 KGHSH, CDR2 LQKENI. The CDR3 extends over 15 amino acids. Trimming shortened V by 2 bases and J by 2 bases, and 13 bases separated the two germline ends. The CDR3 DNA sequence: TGTGCCAGCTCACCATTAGGGACGGAGACCTACGAGCAGTACTTC. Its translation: CASSPLGTETYEQYF. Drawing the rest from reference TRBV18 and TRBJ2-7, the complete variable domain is NAGVMQNPRHLVRRRGQEARLRCSPMKGHSHVYWYRQLPEEGLKFMVYLQKENIIDESGMPKERFSAEFPKEGPSILRIQQVVRGDSAAYFCASSPLGTETYEQYFGPGTRLTVT.

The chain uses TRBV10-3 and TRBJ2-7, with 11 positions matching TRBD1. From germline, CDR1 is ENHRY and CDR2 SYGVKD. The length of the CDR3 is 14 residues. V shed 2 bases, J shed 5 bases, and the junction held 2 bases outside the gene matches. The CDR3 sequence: CAISEGQGADEQYF. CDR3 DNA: TGTGCCATCAGTGAGGGACAGGGGGCTGACGAGCAGTACTTC.

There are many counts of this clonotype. Here the CDR3 DNA reads TGCAGTGCTAGAGATCCGGAGCGGCCTAGCACAGATACGCAGTATTTT. Its translation: CSARDPERPSTDTQYF. The V call is TRBV20-1, the J call TRBJ2-3; maybe TRBD2 (5 bases). V lost 0 bases and J lost 0, with 13 bases in between. The CDR3 contains 16 residues. In germline, CDR1 is DFQATT, CDR2 SNEGSKA (reference sequence).

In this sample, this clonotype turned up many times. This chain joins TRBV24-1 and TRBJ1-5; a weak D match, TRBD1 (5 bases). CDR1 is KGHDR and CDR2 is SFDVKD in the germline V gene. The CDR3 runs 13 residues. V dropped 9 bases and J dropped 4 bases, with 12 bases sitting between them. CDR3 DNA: TGTGCCACCGGCGACGGGGGGAATCAGCCCCAGCATTTT. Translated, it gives CATGDGGNQPQHF.

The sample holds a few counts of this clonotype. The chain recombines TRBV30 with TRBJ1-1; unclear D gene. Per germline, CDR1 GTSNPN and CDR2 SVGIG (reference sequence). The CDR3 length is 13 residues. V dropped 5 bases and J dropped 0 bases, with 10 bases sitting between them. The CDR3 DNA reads TGTGCCTGGGTTATGTATATGAACACTGAAGCTTTCTTT. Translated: CAWVMYMNTEAFF.

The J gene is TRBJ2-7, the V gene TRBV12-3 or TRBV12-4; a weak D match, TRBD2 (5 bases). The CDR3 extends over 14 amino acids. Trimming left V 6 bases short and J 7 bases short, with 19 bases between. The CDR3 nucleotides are TGTGCCAGCAGCCCTCTCCACCGGGGTGAGGAGCAGTACTTC. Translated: CASSPLHRGEEQYF.

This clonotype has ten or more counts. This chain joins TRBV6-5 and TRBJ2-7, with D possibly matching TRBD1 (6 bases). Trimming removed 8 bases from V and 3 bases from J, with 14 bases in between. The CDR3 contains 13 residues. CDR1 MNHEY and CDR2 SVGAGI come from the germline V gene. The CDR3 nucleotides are TGTGCCAGCTTCCGGGGCAGGGGCTACGAGCAGTACTTC. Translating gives CASFRGRGYEQYF.

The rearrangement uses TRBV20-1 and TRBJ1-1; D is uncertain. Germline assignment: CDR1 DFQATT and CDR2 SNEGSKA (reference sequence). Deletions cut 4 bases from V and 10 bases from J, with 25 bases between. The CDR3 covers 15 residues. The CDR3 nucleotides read TGCAGTGCTACCACCACCGAGGGCCTCCTTGGTGGAGCTTTCTTT. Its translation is CSATTTEGLLGGAFF.

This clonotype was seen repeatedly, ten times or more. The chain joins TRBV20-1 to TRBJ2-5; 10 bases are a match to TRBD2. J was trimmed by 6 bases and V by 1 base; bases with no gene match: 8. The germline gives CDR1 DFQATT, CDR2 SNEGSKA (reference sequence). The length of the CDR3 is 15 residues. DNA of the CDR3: TGCAGTGCTAGAGTAACGCCTAGCGGGAGCCAGACCCAGTACTTC. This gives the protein CSARVTPSGSQTQYF.

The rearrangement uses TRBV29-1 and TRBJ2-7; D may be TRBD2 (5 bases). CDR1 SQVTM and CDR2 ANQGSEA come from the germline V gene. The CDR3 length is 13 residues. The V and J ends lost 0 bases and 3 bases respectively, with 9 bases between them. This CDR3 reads CSVEDQEVYEQYF. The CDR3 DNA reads TGCAGCGTTGAAGATCAGGAGGTCTACGAGCAGTACTTC.

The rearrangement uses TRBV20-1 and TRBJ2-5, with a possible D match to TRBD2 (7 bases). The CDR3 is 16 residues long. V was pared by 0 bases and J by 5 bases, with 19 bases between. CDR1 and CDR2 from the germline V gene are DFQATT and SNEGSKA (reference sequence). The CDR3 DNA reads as TGCAGTGCTAGAGACCCGTACGGGGGGCCCCGGGAGACCCAGTACTTC. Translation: CSARDPYGGPRETQYF.

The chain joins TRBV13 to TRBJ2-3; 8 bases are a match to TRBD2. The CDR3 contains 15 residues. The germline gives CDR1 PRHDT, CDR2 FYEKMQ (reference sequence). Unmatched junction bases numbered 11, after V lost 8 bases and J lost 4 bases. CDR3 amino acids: CASSRTSPFSDTQYF. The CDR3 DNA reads TGTGCCAGCTCGAGGACTAGCCCTTTTTCAGATACGCAGTATTTT.

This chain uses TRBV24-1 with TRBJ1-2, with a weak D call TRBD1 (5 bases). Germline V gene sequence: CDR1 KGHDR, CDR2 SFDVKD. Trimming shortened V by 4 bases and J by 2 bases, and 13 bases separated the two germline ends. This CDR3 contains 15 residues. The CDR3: CATSDGSGGNYGYTF. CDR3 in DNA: TGTGCCACCAGTGACGGCTCGGGGGGGAACTATGGCTACACCTTC.

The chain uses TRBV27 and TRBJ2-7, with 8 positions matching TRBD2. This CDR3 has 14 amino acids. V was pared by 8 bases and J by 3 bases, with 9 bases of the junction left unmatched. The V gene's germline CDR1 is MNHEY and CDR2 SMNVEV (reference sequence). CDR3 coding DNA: TGTGCCAGCTCCGAGCGGGGGTCGGGCTACGAGCAGTACTTC. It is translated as CASSERGSGYEQYF.

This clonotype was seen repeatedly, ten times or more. The CDR3 sequence: CASSFLTQAGGYNEQFF. The CDR3 region has the DNA TGTGCCAGCAGTTTCCTCACTCAAGCGGGGGGCTACAATGAGCAGTTCTTC. This chain connects TRBV12-3 or TRBV12-4 to TRBJ2-1; 9 bases fit TRBD2. The ends lost 3 bases at V and 3 bases at J; junction bases unmatched: 9. The CDR3 loop spans 17 amino acids.

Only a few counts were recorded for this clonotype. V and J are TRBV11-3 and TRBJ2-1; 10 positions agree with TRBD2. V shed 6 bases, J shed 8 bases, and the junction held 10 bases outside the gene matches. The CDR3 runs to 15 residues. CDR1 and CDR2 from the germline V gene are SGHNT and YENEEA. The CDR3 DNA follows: TGTGCCAGCAGTTCCGGGACTAGCGCTTCTGATGAGCAGTTCTTC. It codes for CASSSGTSASDEQFF.

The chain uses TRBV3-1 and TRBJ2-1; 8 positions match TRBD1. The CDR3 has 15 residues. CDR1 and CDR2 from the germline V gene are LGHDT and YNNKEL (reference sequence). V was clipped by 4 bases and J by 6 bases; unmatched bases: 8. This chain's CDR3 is CASSRQGRTVNEQFF. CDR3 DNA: TGTGCCAGCAGCCGACAGGGGAGGACGGTCAATGAGCAGTTCTTC.

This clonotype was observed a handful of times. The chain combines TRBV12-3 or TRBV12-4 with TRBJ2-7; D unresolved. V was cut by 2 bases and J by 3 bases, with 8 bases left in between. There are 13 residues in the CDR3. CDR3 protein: CASSLRSNYEQYF. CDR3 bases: TGTGCCAGCAGTTTACGCTCGAACTACGAGCAGTACTTC.

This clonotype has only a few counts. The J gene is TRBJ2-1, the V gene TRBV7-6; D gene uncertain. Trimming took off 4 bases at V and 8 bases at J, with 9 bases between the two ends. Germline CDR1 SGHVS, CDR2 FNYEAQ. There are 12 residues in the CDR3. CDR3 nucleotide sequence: TGTGCCAGCAGCTGGCTGGGCGATGAGCAGTTCTTC. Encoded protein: CASSWLGDEQFF.

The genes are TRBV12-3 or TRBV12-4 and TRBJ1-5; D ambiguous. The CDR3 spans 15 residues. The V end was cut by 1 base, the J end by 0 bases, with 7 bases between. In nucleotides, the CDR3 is TGTGCCAGCAGTTTAGACCACCTTAGCAATCAGCCCCAGCATTTT. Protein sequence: CASSLDHLSNQPQHF.